These 21 T cell receptor beta chains share one sample of origin, sequenced in a study of CD8+CD57+ T cells in acquired aplastic anemia. Investigators profiled TCR beta VDJ and CDR3 from genomic DNA template. TCRdb passed the reads through MiXCR, listing each CDR3 protein once. The sample shows about 420,000 distinct CDR3 sequences, roughly 64% of them seen only once. Sequencing was carried out using sorted CD4+, CD8+, or CD8+CD57+ T cells (not recorded which) from PBMCs. The receptors were gathered from a human donor in good health, serving as a control.

The gene calls are TRBV7-2 and TRBJ2-3; 7 nucleotides align to TRBD1. V shed 1 base, J shed 10 bases, and the junction held 11 bases outside the gene matches. The CDR3 is made up of 15 amino acids. Per the germline V gene, CDR1 is SGHTA and CDR2 is FQGNSA. The DNA of the CDR3 is TGTGCCAGCAGCTTAGGTAGGAGAGGGACAGAGGCGCAGTATTTT. It translates to CASSLGRRGTEAQYF.

J is TRBJ2-1 and V is TRBV7-8; D is possibly TRBD2 (6 bases). The V and J ends lost 5 bases and 10 bases respectively, with 24 bases between them. Germline V gene lookup returns CDR1 SGHVS and CDR2 FQNEAQ. The CDR3 spans 16 residues. The CDR3 protein is CASSAGGAGTQYEQFF. The CDR3 coding sequence is TGTGCCAGCAGCGCGGGTGGGGCGGGAACACAGTACGAGCAGTTCTTC.

The V call is TRBV5-5, the J call TRBJ1-2; D is perhaps TRBD1 (6 bases). The CDR3 totals 15 residues. Germline assignment: CDR1 SGHKS and CDR2 YYEKEE (reference sequence). V was pared by 5 bases and J by 8 bases, with 22 bases between. Written as DNA, the CDR3 is TGTGCCAGCAGTCCGACAGGCCCTTTGTATGGAGGCTACACCTTC. It yields the protein CASSPTGPLYGGYTF.

The V gene is TRBV5-8, the J gene TRBJ1-6, with unresolved D. In germline, CDR1 is SGHTS, CDR2 YDEGEE. V lost 4 bases, J lost 10 bases, and 18 bases lay in between. This CDR3 is 15 amino acids long. The CDR3 bases are TGTGCCAGCAGCACTCGACGGTGGGGTTCATCACCCCTCCACTTT. This gives the protein CASSTRRWGSSPLHF.

The V and J genes are TRBV19 and TRBJ1-5; D not resolved. V dropped 4 bases and J dropped 1 base, with 5 bases sitting between them. CDR1 is LNHDA and CDR2 is SQIVND in the germline V gene (reference sequence). The CDR3 loop spans 13 amino acids. The CDR3 is CASSRESNQPQHF. For the CDR3, the DNA is TGTGCCAGTAGTAGGGAGAGCAATCAGCCCCAGCATTTT.

V gene TRBV12-3 or TRBV12-4 combines with J gene TRBJ2-1; D perhaps matches TRBD1 (6 bases). This CDR3 has 13 amino acids. V was shortened by 6 bases and J by 10 bases, with 16 bases between the two germline ends. CDR3 in amino acids: CASSPALDSEQFF. CDR3 nucleotides: TGTGCCAGCAGCCCAGCCTTGGACAGCGAGCAGTTCTTC.

There are many counts of this clonotype. The V call is TRBV4-1, the J call TRBJ2-1; TRBD1 aligns across 7 bases. This CDR3 is 13 amino acids long. V was clipped by 4 bases and J by 9 bases; unmatched bases: 6. The germline CDR1 and CDR2 sequences are MGHRA and YSYEKL. The CDR3 sequence: CASSPDRVREQFF. The CDR3 DNA reads as TGCGCCAGCAGCCCCGACAGGGTTCGTGAGCAGTTCTTC.

As for this clonotype: Without the conserved terminal phenylalanine or tryptophan, this CDR3 likely stems from a read error. The DNA is left out, because the CDR3 cannot be placed on it with certainty; the CDR3 is given as TCRdb lists it. The J gene is TRBJ1-2, the V gene TRBV7-6. Inclusive of both ends, the CDR3 amounts to 13 amino acids. CDR1 is SGHVS, CDR2 FNYEAQ, per germline. CDR3 residues: CASSLLLAGGYSQ.

The genes are TRBV5-4 and TRBJ2-2; 7 bases match TRBD1. Germline V CDR1 and CDR2: SGHNT, YYREEE (reference sequence). The CDR3 contains 16 residues. J gave up 10 bases and V 5 bases, and 17 bases lay outside the gene matches. Here the CDR3 DNA reads TGTGCCAGCAGTTCCGGCAGGGGGATACAGATCGCGGAGCTGTTTTTT. The encoded protein is CASSSGRGIQIAELFF.

On this clonotype itself: A much larger clonotype is one base distant, so this may be a read error. This rearrangement joins TRBV19 to TRBJ2-1; 9 nucleotides match TRBD2. The CDR3 has 15 residues. Germline CDR1 LNHDA, CDR2 SQIVND (reference sequence). As DNA, the CDR3 is TGCAGTGCCTCAAAAAGCGGGGGGCTAAACAATGAGCAGTCCTTC. Its protein is CSASKSGGLNNEQSF.

The chain recombines TRBV19 with TRBJ1-3; D not resolved. The CDR3 has 16 residues. Trimming pared 7 bases from V and 2 bases from J, leaving 18 bases between. Germline V gene lookup returns CDR1 LNHDA and CDR2 SQIVND (reference sequence). The CDR3 is CASTPDYTGAGNTIYF. The CDR3 region has the DNA TGTGCCAGTACCCCTGATTATACGGGAGCTGGAAACACCATATATTTT.

On this clonotype itself: The CDR3 end shows no conserved phenylalanine or tryptophan, and so a read error is likely. The DNA is left out, because the CDR3 cannot be placed on it with certainty; the CDR3 is given as TCRdb lists it. This chain joins TRBV2 and TRBJ1-2. Germline CDR1 SNHLY, CDR2 FYNNEI. 15 amino acids form the CDR3, both terminal residues included. The chain's CDR3 is CASSASRNTKAFFTS.

DNA for the CDR3: TGCGCCAGCAGCTTGAGTGGGCACCGGAATAATTCACCCCTCCACTTT. Protein product: CASSLSGHRNNSPLHF. The chain couples TRBV5-1 to TRBJ1-6, with D hard to call. The V and J ends lost 1 base and 5 bases respectively, with 13 bases between them. This CDR3 is 16 amino acids long. From germline, CDR1 is SGHRS and CDR2 YFSETQ.

The CDR3 coding sequence is TGTGCCAGCAGCCCCGGGGAGGGATACACTGAACCCCTCCACTTT. Translated: CASSPGEGYTEPLHF. The chain couples TRBV7-9 to TRBJ1-6; no definite D call. V lost 5 bases and J 12 bases, leaving 20 bases between the germline ends. The V gene's germline CDR1 is SEHNR and CDR2 FQNEAQ (reference sequence). The CDR3 is made up of 15 amino acids.

This sequence joins TRBV7-2 and TRBJ1-1, with D perhaps TRBD1 (6 bases). The V gene lost 5 bases and the J gene lost 2 bases, with 12 bases spanning the gap. The CDR3 loop spans 14 amino acids. Per the germline V gene, CDR1 is SGHTA and CDR2 is FQGNSA. CDR3 sequence reads: CASSRTAPNTEAFF. CDR3 sequence (DNA): TGTGCCAGCAGCAGGACAGCACCAAACACTGAAGCTTTCTTT.

On this clonotype: The junction and the germline gene differ at one end; a read error may be behind it. CDR3 in DNA: TGTGCCAGCAGCGCGGGAAGATGGGGGCAGGGGAACGCTGAAGCTTTCTTT. This gives the protein CASSAGRWGQGNAEAFF. The J gene is TRBJ1-1, the V gene TRBV7-2, with TRBD1 as a possible D gene (6 bases). Germline assignment: CDR1 SGHTA and CDR2 FQGNSA. The CDR3 is made up of 17 amino acids. Full variable domain (rest looked up from reference TRBV7-2 and TRBJ1-1): GAGVSQSPSNKVTEKGKDVELRCDPISGHTALYWYRQSLGQGLEFLIYFQGNSAPDKSGLPSDRFSAERTGGSVSTLTIQRTQQEDSAVYLCASSAGRWGQGNAEAFFGQGTRLTVV.

The chain uses TRBV2 and TRBJ2-7; TRBD2 might be the D (5 bases). From germline, CDR1 is SNHLY and CDR2 FYNNEI. Trimming removed 5 bases from V and 0 bases from J, with 20 bases in between. This CDR3 is 17 amino acids long. Here the CDR3 DNA reads TGTGCCAGCAGTTTTGCCATTAAGCGGCAGTTCTCCTACGAGCAGTACTTC. This sequence encodes CASSFAIKRQFSYEQYF.

This chain connects TRBV9 to TRBJ2-1; perhaps TRBD1 as D (5 bases). This CDR3 contains 15 residues. The germline gives CDR1 SGDLS, CDR2 YYNGEE. Trimming stripped 0 bases from V and 9 bases from J, with 16 bases between. The CDR3 region has the DNA TGTGCCAGCAGCGTAGCCTCTAGGGGCGCCGTTGAGCAGTTCTTC. It encodes CASSVASRGAVEQFF.

This chain connects TRBV19 to TRBJ2-3; 12 bases map to TRBD2. V lost 6 bases to trimming and J lost 5 bases; unmatched junction nucleotides: 3. The CDR3 extends over 14 amino acids. Germline assignment: CDR1 LNHDA and CDR2 SQIVND (reference sequence). CDR3: CASSRTSGEDTQYF. In nucleotides, the CDR3 is TGTGCCAGTAGCCGGACTAGCGGGGAAGATACGCAGTATTTT.

Ten or more counts support this clonotype. The CDR3 spells CASRSTRGPYNEQFF. CDR3 coding DNA: TGTGCCAGCAGGTCCACGAGGGGCCCCTACAATGAGCAGTTCTTC. V usage is TRBV6-2 or TRBV6-3 and J usage is TRBJ2-1; possibly TRBD1 or TRBD2 for D (5 bases each). Per the germline V gene, CDR1 is MNHEY and CDR2 is SVGEGT. Trimming removed 6 bases from V and 2 bases from J, with 14 bases in between. The CDR3 runs to 15 residues.

Turning to this clonotype: Germline is not matched at one junction end, which may reflect a read error. The CDR3 DNA reads as TGTGCCAGCAGCTTAGTTCAGGCCGAGACCGAGTACTCCTTC. Translation gives CASSLVQAETEYSF. The chain has TRBV9 and TRBJ1-2, with D unresolved. There are 14 residues in the CDR3. The germline CDR1 and CDR2 sequences are SGDLS and YYNGEE.